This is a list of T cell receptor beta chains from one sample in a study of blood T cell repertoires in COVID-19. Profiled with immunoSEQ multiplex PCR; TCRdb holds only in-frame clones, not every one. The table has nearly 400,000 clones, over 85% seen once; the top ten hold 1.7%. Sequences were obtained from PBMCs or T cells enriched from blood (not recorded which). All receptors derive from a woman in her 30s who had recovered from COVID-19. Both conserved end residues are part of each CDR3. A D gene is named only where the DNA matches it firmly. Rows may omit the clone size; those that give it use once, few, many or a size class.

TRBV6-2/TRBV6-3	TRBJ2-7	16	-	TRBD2	CASSYSKASGFHEQYF	TGTGCCAGCAGTTACTCGAAGGCTAGCGGGTTCCACGAGCAGTACTTC
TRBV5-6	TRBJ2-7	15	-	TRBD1	CASSLVGQGTHEQYF	TGTGCCAGCAGCTTGGTTGGACAGGGGACCCACGAGCAGTACTTC
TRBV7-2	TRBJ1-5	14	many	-	CASSLKAGKQPQHF	TGTGCCAGCAGCTTAAAGGCAGGGAAGCAGCCCCAGCATTTT
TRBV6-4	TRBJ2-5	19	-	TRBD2	CASSDSGLPSGGGPETQYF	TGTGCCAGCAGTGACTCGGGGTTGCCTAGCGGGGGGGGCCCAGAGACCCAGTACTTC
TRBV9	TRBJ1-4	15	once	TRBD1	CASSPRQGGKEKLFF	TGTGCCAGCAGCCCCAGACAGGGGGGTAAGGAAAAACTGTTTTTT
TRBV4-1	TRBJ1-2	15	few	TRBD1	CASSQEGTGGYGYTF	TGCGCCAGCAGCCAAGAGGGGACAGGGGGCTATGGCTACACCTTC
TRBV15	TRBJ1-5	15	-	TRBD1	CATSRDRQGDQPQHF	TGTGCCACCAGCAGAGATCGACAGGGGGATCAGCCCCAGCATTTT
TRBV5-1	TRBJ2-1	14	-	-	CASSLGQGSDEQFF	TGCGCCAGCAGCTTGGGGCAGGGAAGCGATGAGCAGTTCTTC
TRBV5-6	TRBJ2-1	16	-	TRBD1	CASSFWTGGFPNEQFF	TGTGCCAGCAGCTTCTGGACAGGGGGCTTCCCCAATGAGCAGTTCTTC
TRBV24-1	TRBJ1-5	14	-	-	CATSEQGFKQPQHF	TGTGCCACCAGTGAGCAGGGATTTAAGCAGCCCCAGCATTTT
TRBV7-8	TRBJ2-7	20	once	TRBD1	CASSNHPGQGGGSSSYEQYF	TGTGCCAGCAGCAATCATCCGGGACAGGGAGGAGGTTCATCCTCCTACGAGCAGTACTTC
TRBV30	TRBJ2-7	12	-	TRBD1	CAWNAGGREQYF	TGTGCCTGGAATGCAGGGGGCAGGGAGCAGTACTTC
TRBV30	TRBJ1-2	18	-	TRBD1	CAWSVQRAGGSLNYGYTF	TGTGCCTGGAGTGTACAAAGGGCAGGGGGAAGTCTGAACTATGGCTACACCTTC
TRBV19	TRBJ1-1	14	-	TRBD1	CASSRQGRNTEAFF	TGTGCCAGTAGCAGACAGGGGCGGAACACTGAAGCTTTCTTT
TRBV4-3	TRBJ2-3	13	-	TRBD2	CASSTGLFRGQYF	TGCGCCAGCAGCACGGGACTATTTCGAGGGCAGTATTTT
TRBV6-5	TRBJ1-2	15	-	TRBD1	CASSYRKRTGDGYTF	TGTGCCAGCAGTTACCGAAAACGGACAGGGGATGGCTACACCTTC
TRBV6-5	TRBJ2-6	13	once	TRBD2	CASAGAGANVLTF	TGTGCCAGCGCGGGGGCTGGGGCCAACGTCCTGACTTTC